This T cell receptor (beta chain) was documented in a study of cytomegalovirus exposure and HLA in healthy donors. PCR primers comprised 60 Vbeta and 13 Jbeta primers. Generated by immunoSEQ multiplex PCR, the TCRdb table keeps only in-frame clones and is missing some. The sample holds some 140,000 clones, 65% to 80% seen once. In regard to this clone: Its antigen is as yet unknown.

The CDR3 covers 15 residues. The V gene lost 1 base and the J gene lost 3 bases, with 13 bases spanning the gap. Germline V gene data show CDR1 as SGHTA and CDR2 as FQGNSA. Study outcomes and limitations: The availability of immune exposure information extended only to CMV serostatus. The likely origin of a cluster of highly shared sequence variants was a sequencing artifact.

The source material was PBMCs. The sequence was collected from a man between 18 and 29 years old in good health and CMV-seronegative. The rearrangement joins TRBV7-2 to TRBJ2-7; TRBD2 is a possible D gene (6 bases). CDR3 protein: CASSLGFRGIYEQYF. As DNA, the CDR3 is TGTGCCAGCAGCTTAGGATTCCGGGGGATCTACGAGCAGTACTTC. The entire variable domain, with the rest obtained from reference TRBV7-2 and TRBJ2-7, is as follows: GAGVSQSPSNKVTEKGKDVELRCDPISGHTALYWYRQSLGQGLEFLIYFQGNSAPDKSGLPSDRFSAERTGGSVSTLTIQRTQQEDSAVYLCASSLGFRGIYEQYFGPGTRLTVT.